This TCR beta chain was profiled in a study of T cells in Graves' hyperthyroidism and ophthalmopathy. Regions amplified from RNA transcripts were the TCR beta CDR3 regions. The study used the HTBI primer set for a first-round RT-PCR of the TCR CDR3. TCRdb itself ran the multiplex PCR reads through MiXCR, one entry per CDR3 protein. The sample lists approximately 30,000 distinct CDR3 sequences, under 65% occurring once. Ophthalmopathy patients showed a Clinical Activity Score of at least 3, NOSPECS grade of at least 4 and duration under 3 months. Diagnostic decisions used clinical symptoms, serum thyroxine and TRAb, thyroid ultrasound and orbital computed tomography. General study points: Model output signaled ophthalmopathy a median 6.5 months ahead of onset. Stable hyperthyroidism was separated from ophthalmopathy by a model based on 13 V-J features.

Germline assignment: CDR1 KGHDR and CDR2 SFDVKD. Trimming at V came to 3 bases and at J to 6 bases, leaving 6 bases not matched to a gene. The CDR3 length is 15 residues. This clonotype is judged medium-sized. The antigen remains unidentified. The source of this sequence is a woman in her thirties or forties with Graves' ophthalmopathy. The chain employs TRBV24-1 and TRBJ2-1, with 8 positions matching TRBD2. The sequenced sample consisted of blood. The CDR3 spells CATSDTQRESNEQFF. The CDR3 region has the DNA TGTGCCACCAGTGATACTCAGCGGGAGTCCAATGAGCAGTTCTTC.